This T cell receptor beta chain was found in a study of blood T cells in healthy people across ages. Together with a sample-barcoded 5' primer, a J-beta primer mix was included in a second PCR lasting about 7 to 12 cycles. Using its own MiXCR run on the 5' RACE reads, TCRdb lists one record per CDR3 protein. The data contain about 650,000 distinct CDR3 sequences, around 50% of them singletons. V lost 2 bases to trimming and J lost 4 bases, with 13 bases between them. The CDR3 is 15 amino acids. Looked up from germline, CDR1 is SEHNR and CDR2 is FQNEAQ (reference sequence). Points from the study as a whole: Fewer expanded clones and more diversity marked long-lived versus aged donors.

A word on this clonotype: The antigen is unknown.

Samples had at least 7 million PBMCs isolated from them. What was sequenced was blood. J is TRBJ2-3 and V is TRBV7-9, with D possibly being TRBD1 (5 bases). This sequence was found in a woman older than 75 in good health. The CDR3 nucleotides are TGTGCCAGCAGCTTATCCCCGACAGCGCCAGATACGCAGTATTTT. Translating it yields CASSLSPTAPDTQYF.